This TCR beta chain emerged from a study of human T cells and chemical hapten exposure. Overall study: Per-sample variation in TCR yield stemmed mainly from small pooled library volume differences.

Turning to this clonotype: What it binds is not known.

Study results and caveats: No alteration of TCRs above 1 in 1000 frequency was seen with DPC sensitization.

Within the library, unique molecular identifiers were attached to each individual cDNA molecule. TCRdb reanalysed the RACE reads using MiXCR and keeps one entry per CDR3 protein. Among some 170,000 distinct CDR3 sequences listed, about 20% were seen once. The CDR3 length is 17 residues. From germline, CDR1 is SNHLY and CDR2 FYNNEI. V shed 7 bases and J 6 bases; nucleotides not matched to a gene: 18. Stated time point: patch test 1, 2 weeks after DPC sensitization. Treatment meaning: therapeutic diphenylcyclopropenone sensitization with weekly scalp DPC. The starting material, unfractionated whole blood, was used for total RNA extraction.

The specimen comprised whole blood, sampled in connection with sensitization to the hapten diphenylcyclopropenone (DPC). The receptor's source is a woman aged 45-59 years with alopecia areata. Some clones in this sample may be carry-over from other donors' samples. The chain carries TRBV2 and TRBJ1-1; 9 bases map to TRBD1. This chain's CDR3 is CASTPGQGMWLDAEAFF. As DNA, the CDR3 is TGTGCCAGCACCCCGGGACAGGGTATGTGGTTGGACGCTGAAGCTTTCTTT.